This TCR beta chain comes out of a study of beta chain features in type 1 diabetes. Study findings and constraints: Moderate but significant shortening of TCRB CDR3s was recorded in all four CD4+ subsets from Type 1 diabetes patients. Comparison showed that naive, central memory and Treg TCRB repertoires appeared more similar among patients than among healthy donors. VDJ junctions from type 1 diabetes patients carried fewer insertions and larger deletions. Equally in patients and controls, PCR might preferentially amplify shorter templates.

Only a few counts were recorded for this clone. Antigen specificity is unknown. What was sequenced were expressed TCRB transcripts, since all of the isolated RNA had been reverse transcribed. Clones were read by immunoSEQ multiplex PCR, and TCRdb kept only the in-frame ones, dropping some. The sample includes some 200,000 clones, around 16% of them seen just once. Trimming cost V 0 bases and J 0 bases, with 11 bases left between them. Germline loops: CDR1 MNHEY, CDR2 SVGAGI. This CDR3 is 16 amino acids long. The rearrangement uses TRBV6-5 and TRBJ2-5; D call uncertain. The TCR originated in a man between 25 and 39 years old with type 1 diabetes. The sequencing input was naive CD4+ T cells from blood. CDR3 sequence (DNA): TGTGCCAGCAGTTACTCATATAGCAGATACCAAGAGACCCAGTACTTC. As protein: CASSYSYSRYQETQYF.